These 6 T cell receptor beta chains share one sample of origin, sequenced in a study of post-analysis software for immune sequencing data (dated by TCRdb to about 2015). Library creation used PCR. Sequencer: Illumina HiSeq 2500. To reduce PCR and sequencing biases, unique molecular identifiers were incorporated into the TCR beta cDNA libraries. TCRdb reprocessing: public reads trimmed at Q25 with fastp, clones called with MiXCR, in-frame beta chains kept. Entries that share a CDR3 protein sequence are merged under the most common genes and DNA. This sample is represented by some 890,000 distinct CDR3 sequences; approximately 53% of them were singletons. About 4.8% of the sample is taken by the ten largest. Their antigens are not known. The study at large found these results: Patients showed significantly higher frequencies than controls for a handful of TRBV segments, among them TRBV5-6, TRBV5-1 and TRBV20-1.

The material sequenced was blood. The receptors shown here come from a girl between 10 and 17 years old with multiple sclerosis.

The chain recombines TRBV29-1 with TRBJ1-2, with TRBD1 as a possible D gene (5 bases). The V and J ends lost 6 bases and 0 bases respectively, with 17 bases between them. The CDR3 covers 15 residues. The germline V gene has CDR1 SQVTM and CDR2 ANQGSEA. The CDR3 DNA is TGCAGCGTAGCTGCGGGACCGACTACTAACTATGGCTACACCTTC. It specifies CSVAAGPTTNYGYTF.

This clonotype was observed a handful of times. This rearrangement joins TRBV12-3 or TRBV12-4 to TRBJ1-1; D is unresolved. The V end was cut by 5 bases, the J end by 5 bases, with 15 bases between. There are 14 residues in the CDR3. The CDR3 DNA follows: TGTGCCAGCAGTGCCTCGAGGATGGAAACTGAAGCTTTCTTT. This encodes CASSASRMETEAFF.

The V and J genes are TRBV2 and TRBJ2-3, with D tentatively TRBD1 or TRBD2 (6 bases each). Germline V gene lookup returns CDR1 SNHLY and CDR2 FYNNEI. The CDR3 spans 15 residues. V was shortened by 2 bases and J by 4 bases, with 13 bases between the two germline ends. CDR3 amino acids: CASSEFRGAADTQYF. The CDR3 DNA reads as TGTGCCAGCAGTGAATTTAGGGGGGCGGCAGATACGCAGTATTTT.

The V call is TRBV20-1, the J call TRBJ1-2; weak D call: TRBD1 (6 bases). V gave up 4 bases and J gave up 4 bases, with 16 bases separating them. Per the germline V gene, CDR1 is DFQATT and CDR2 is SNEGSKA (reference sequence). This CDR3 region has 14 residues. The CDR3 sequence is CSAINRVEGYGYTF. CDR3 bases: TGCAGTGCTATAAACAGGGTCGAGGGCTATGGCTACACCTTC.

The CDR3 coding sequence is TGTGCCAGCAGTCGCCTACTTACTAACTATGGCTACACCTTC. Its protein product is CASSRLLTNYGYTF. This rearrangement joins TRBV6-5 to TRBJ1-2; unclear D gene. This CDR3 comprises 14 residues. V was trimmed by 5 bases and J by 0 bases, leaving 10 bases between them. The germline CDR1 and CDR2 sequences are MNHEY and SVGAGI.

The chain employs TRBV6-2 or TRBV6-3 and TRBJ2-7; 8 nucleotides align to TRBD1. V shed 6 bases, J shed 3 bases, and the junction held 4 bases outside the gene matches. This CDR3 contains 13 residues. Germline CDR1 and CDR2: MNHEY and SVGEGT. CDR3 bases: TGTGCCAGCAGCTGGGGGACAGGCTACGAGCAGTACTTC. Protein: CASSWGTGYEQYF.